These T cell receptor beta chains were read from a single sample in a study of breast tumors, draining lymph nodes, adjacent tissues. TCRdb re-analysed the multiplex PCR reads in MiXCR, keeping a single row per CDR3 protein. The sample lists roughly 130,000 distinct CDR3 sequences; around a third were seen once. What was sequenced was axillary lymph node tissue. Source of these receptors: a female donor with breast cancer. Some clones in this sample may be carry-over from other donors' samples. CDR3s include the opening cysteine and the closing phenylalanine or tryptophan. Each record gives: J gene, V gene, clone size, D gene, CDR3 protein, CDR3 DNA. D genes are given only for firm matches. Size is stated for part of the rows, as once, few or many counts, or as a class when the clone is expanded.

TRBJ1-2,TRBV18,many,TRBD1,CASSLVAGQTDANYGYTF,TGTGCCAGCTCATTAGTTGCGGGACAGACTGATGCGAACTATGGCTACACCTTC
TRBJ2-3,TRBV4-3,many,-,CASSFGGGQSTDTQYF,TGCGCCAGCAGCTTCGGCGGGGGACAAAGCACAGATACGCAGTATTTT
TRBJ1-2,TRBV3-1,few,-,CASGPRTLRANYGYTF,TGTGCCAGCGGCCCGCGGACACTTAGAGCTAACTATGGCTACACCTTC
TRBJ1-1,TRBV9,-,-,CASSSGWGHTEAFF,TGTGCCAGCAGCTCAGGTTGGGGGCACACTGAAGCTTTCTTT
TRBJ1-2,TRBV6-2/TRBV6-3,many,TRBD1,CASSYTTRQGYAYGYTF,TGTGCCAGCAGTTACACCACCCGACAGGGCTACGCCTATGGCTACACCTTC
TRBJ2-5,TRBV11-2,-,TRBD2,CAGSLDLSAGGQEAQYF,TGTGCCGGCAGCTTAGATCTTTCTGCGGGGGGCCAAGAGGCCCAGTACTTC
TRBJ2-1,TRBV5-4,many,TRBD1,CASSLLVSGTGAYNEQFF,TGTGCCAGCAGCTTGCTGGTCAGCGGGACAGGGGCCTACAATGAGCAGTTCTTC
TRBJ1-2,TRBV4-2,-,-,CASSSWDGNTGGYGYTF,TGTGCCAGCAGCTCGTGGGACGGGAACACCGGGGGTTATGGCTACACCTTC
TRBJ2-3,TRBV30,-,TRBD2,CAWSGTSPYNEQYF,TGTGCCTGGAGTGGGACTAGTCCTTACAATGAGCAGTATTTT
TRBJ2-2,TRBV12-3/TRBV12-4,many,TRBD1,CASTKTGGLAGELFF,TGTGCCAGCACAAAGACAGGGGGACTCGCCGGGGAGCTGTTTTTT
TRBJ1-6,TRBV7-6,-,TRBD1,CASSGRTGENSPLHF,TGTGCCAGCAGCGGCCGGACAGGGGAAAATTCACCCCTCCACTTT
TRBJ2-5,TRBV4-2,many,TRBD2,CASSQTSEETQYF,TGTGCCAGCAGCCAGACTAGCGAAGAGACCCAGTACTTC
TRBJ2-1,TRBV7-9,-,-,CASSPGGYNEQFF,TGTGCCAGCAGCCCCGGGGGTTACAATGAGCAGTTCTTC
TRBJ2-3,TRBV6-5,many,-,CASSYGPDTDTQYF,TGTGCCAGCAGTTACGGTCCGGACACAGATACGCAGTATTTT
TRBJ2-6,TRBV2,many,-,CASIRESTAPSGANVLTF,TGTGCCAGCATTCGGGAGTCGACAGCCCCCTCTGGGGCCAACGTCCTGACTTTC
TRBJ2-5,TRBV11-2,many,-,CASSTNSLETQYF,TGTGCCAGCAGCACGAACAGCCTAGAGACCCAGTACTTC
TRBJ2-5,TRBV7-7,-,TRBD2,CASRRYRREGETQYF,TGTGCTAGCAGACGTTATAGGAGGGAGGGAGAGACCCAGTACTTC
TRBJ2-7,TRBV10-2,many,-,CASSRDTNYEQYF,TGCGCCAGCAGTCGGGACACCAACTACGAGCAGTACTTC
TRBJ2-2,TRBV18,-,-,CASSPGGTKNTGELFF,TGTGCCAGCTCACCAGGGGGCACCAAGAACACCGGGGAGCTGTTTTTT
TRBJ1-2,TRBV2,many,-,CASGGDFYGYTF,TGTGCCAGCGGGGGGGATTTCTATGGCTACACCTTC
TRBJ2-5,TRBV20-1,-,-,CSAPTDHLHAETQYF,TGCAGTGCCCCAACGGACCACCTCCATGCAGAGACCCAGTACTTC
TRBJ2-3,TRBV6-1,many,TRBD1,CASSPDRGPTDTQYF,TGTGCCAGCAGCCCGGACAGGGGCCCCACAGATACGCAGTATTTT
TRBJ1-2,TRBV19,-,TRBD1,CASNILRTGGQYGYTF,TGTGCCAGCAATATACTTCGGACAGGGGGCCAGTATGGCTACACCTTC
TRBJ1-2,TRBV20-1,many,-,CSAPLGPGYTF,TGCAGTGCTCCTCTGGGTCCTGGCTACACCTTC
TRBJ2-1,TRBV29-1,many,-,CSVEKGSNEQFF,TGCAGCGTTGAAAAGGGGAGCAATGAGCAGTTCTTC
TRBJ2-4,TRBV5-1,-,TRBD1,CASSLGDSNNIQYF,TGCGCCAGCAGCTTAGGGGACAGCAATAACATTCAGTACTTC
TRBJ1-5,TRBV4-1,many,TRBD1,CASSRGDRVGNQPQHF,TGCGCCAGCAGCCGTGGGGACAGGGTGGGCAATCAGCCCCAGCATTTT
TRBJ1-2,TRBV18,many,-,CASSQQERSTYGYTF,TGTGCCAGCTCTCAACAAGAGAGATCCACCTATGGCTACACCTTC
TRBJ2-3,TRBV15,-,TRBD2,CATSRGPSGVSLF,TGTGCCACCAGCAGAGGTCCGAGCGGGGTGTCCCTTTTT
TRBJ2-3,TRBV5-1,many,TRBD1,CASSSDDRGTDTQYF,TGCGCCAGCAGCTCCGACGACAGGGGAACAGATACGCAGTATTTT
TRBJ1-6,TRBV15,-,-,CATSRRTDRNSPLHF,TGTGCCACCAGCAGAAGGACGGATCGAAACTCACCCCTCCACTTT
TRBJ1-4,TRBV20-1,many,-,CSAPRSGMDEKLFF,TGCAGTGCGCCAAGGTCAGGGATGGATGAAAAACTGTTTTTT
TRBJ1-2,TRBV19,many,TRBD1,CASSIRGGAGYTF,TGTGCCAGTAGTATCCGAGGGGGCGCGGGCTACACCTTC
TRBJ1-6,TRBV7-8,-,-,CASRRGGSPLHF,TGTGCCAGCAGACGGGGGGGATCACCCCTCCACTTT
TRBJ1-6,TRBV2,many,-,CASSDRDRRNSPLHF,TGTGCCAGCAGTGATAGGGACCGCCGCAATTCACCCCTCCACTTT
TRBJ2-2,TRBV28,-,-,CASYVTGNTGELFF,TGTGCCAGCTATGTGACAGGGAACACCGGGGAGCTGTTTTTT
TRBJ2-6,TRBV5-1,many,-,CASSASTGPSGANVLTF,TGCGCCAGCAGCGCCTCGACAGGCCCCTCTGGGGCCAACGTCCTGACTTTC
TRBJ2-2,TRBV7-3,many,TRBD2,CASSLTSTSGVTGELFF,TGTGCCAGCAGCTTAACGTCGACTAGCGGGGTCACCGGGGAGCTGTTTTTT
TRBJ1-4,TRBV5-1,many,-,CASSLGVREKLFF,TGCGCCAGCAGCTTGGGAGTACGTGAAAAACTGTTTTTT
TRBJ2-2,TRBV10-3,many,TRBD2,CAISGRGDTGELFF,TGTGCCATCAGTGGACGGGGGGACACCGGGGAGCTGTTTTTT
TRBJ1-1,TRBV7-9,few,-,CASSPRGMVTEAFF,TGTGCCAGCAGCCCCAGGGGCATGGTCACTGAAGCTTTCTTT
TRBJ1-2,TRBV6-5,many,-,CASSYVDRRNYGYTF,TGTGCCAGCAGTTACGTCGACAGGCGGAACTATGGCTACACCTTC
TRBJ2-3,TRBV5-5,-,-,CASSWGTGDTQYF,TGTGCCAGCAGCTGGGGGACCGGAGATACGCAGTATTTT
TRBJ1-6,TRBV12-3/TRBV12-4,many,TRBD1,CASSLAGTAGSPLHF,TGTGCCAGCAGTTTAGCCGGGACAGCAGGTTCACCCCTCCACTTT
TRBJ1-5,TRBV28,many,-,CASSLGGLPQHF,TGTGCCAGCAGTCTGGGAGGACTGCCCCAGCATTTT